These 24 T cell receptor beta chains were sequenced from one sample in a study of OX40 agonist ivuxolimab in advanced cancers. Method: immunoSEQ multiplex PCR; TCRdb's copy keeps in-frame clones and lacks some. The sample lists approximately 99,000 clones, approximately 93% occurring once. The specimen was CD4+ or CD8+ T cells sorted from blood, collected in a trial of the OX40 agonist ivuxolimab. These receptors originate from an adult with an advanced solid tumor such as melanoma, head and neck, liver or kidney cancer.

This clone was seen only once. The chain couples TRBV5-1 to TRBJ2-1, with D perhaps TRBD1 (5 bases). The V end was cut by 0 bases, the J end by 2 bases, with 9 bases between. This CDR3 region has 15 residues. The germline V gene encodes CDR1 SGHRS and CDR2 YFSETQ. CDR3 loop: CASSLGQRTYNEQFF. The DNA for the CDR3 is TGCGCCAGCAGCTTGGGACAGCGAACCTACAATGAGCAGTTCTTC.

V usage is TRBV5-1 and J usage is TRBJ1-1, with D unresolved. The CDR3 is 12 amino acids. CDR1 is SGHRS, CDR2 YFSETQ, per germline. The V and J ends lost 4 bases and 7 bases respectively, with 11 bases between them. CDR3 sequence (DNA): TGCGCCAGCAGCCCGGACCGGGATGAAGCTTTCTTT. Translation: CASSPDRDEAFF. Looking up the rest from reference TRBV5-1 and TRBJ1-1 gives the full variable domain: KAGVTQTPRYLIKTRGQQVTLSCSPISGHRSVSWYQQTPGQGLQFLFEYFSETQRNKGNFPGRFSGRQFSNSRSEMNVSTLELGDSALYLCASSPDRDEAFFGQGTRLTVV.

The chain combines TRBV27 with TRBJ1-6; 7 nucleotides align to TRBD1. This CDR3 has 15 amino acids. The germline V gene encodes CDR1 MNHEY and CDR2 SMNVEV (reference sequence). V lost 5 bases and J lost 7; bases outside the gene matches: 8. CDR3 residues: CASSPTRDRNSPLHF. The CDR3 DNA reads as TGTGCCAGCAGTCCCACCCGGGACAGAAATTCACCCCTCCACTTT.

This clone was recorded once. V usage is TRBV10-1 and J usage is TRBJ2-1, with D possibly being TRBD1 or TRBD2 (5 bases each). CDR3 size: 12 residues. Germline V gene lookup returns CDR1 WNHNN and CDR2 SYGVQD (reference sequence). The V and J ends lost 1 base and 11 bases respectively, with 9 bases between them. The CDR3 is CASSELGTQQFF. The CDR3 nucleotides read TGCGCCAGCAGTGAGTTGGGGACGCAGCAGTTCTTC.

The chain carries TRBV28 and TRBJ1-5; D is possibly TRBD1 (5 bases). CDR3 length: 15 residues. With 5 bases removed from V and 4 bases from J, the gap between germline ends came to 15 bases. Germline CDR1 is MDHEN and CDR2 is SYDVKM. The CDR3 sequence is CASSPVRGGNQPQHF. CDR3 coding DNA: TGTGCCAGCAGTCCGGTTCGGGGGGGAAATCAGCCCCAGCATTTT.

With regard to this clone: This sample includes further DNA sequences coding for the same CDR3. The J gene is TRBJ1-2, the V gene TRBV5-1; D may be TRBD1 (5 bases). Trimming cost V 5 bases and J 4 bases, with 21 bases left between them. This CDR3 spans 16 amino acids. Germline values: CDR1 SGHRS, CDR2 YFSETQ. CDR3 region: CASSLRGLQGGYGYTF. CDR3 in DNA: TGCGCCAGCAGTTTAAGGGGTCTGCAGGGAGGCTATGGCTACACCTTC.

The J gene is TRBJ2-6, the V gene TRBV25-1, with D uncertain. This CDR3 contains 14 residues. The ends were cut back, 4 bases at V and 1 base at J, with 5 bases in the middle. The germline V gene encodes CDR1 MGHDK and CDR2 SYGVNS. CDR3 region: CASSGVSGANVLTF. CDR3 nucleotide sequence: TGTGCCAGCAGTGGGGTGTCTGGGGCCAACGTCCTGACTTTC.

This clone was counted a few times. The gene calls are TRBV6-5 and TRBJ1-5; 10 bases are shared with TRBD1. V lost 0 bases and J lost 6; bases outside the gene matches: 2. Germline lookup yields CDR1 MNHEY and CDR2 SVGAGI. The CDR3 covers 15 residues. CDR3 in DNA: TGTGCCAGCAGTTACTCGGGACAGGGGAGTCAGCCCCAGCATTTT. This encodes CASSYSGQGSQPQHF.

This chain links TRBV18 with TRBJ2-3; perhaps TRBD1 as D (5 bases). This CDR3 comprises 14 residues. Deletions cut 2 bases from V and 0 bases from J, with 6 bases between. The germline CDR1 and CDR2 sequences are KGHSH and LQKENI. In DNA, the CDR3 is TGTGCCAGCTCACCAACAGGAAGCACAGATACGCAGTATTTT. It is translated as CASSPTGSTDTQYF.

The chain couples TRBV28 to TRBJ1-4; D might be TRBD1 (6 bases). This CDR3 has 19 amino acids. V dropped 1 base and J dropped 6 bases, with 24 bases sitting between them. Germline values: CDR1 MDHEN, CDR2 SYDVKM. The CDR3 bases are TGTGCCAGCAGTTTATTGGACCGGGCTTTAAGGGGGGAATATGAAAAACTGTTTTTT. Amino acid sequence: CASSLLDRALRGEYEKLFF.

Only one count was recorded for this clone. J is TRBJ2-7 and V is TRBV7-2, with D tentatively TRBD1 (8 bases). This CDR3 has 16 residues. Trimming took 5 bases from V and 5 from J, leaving 22 bases between them. Germline CDR1 SGHTA, CDR2 FQGNSA. Here the CDR3 reads CASSPTGGGPRHEQYF. In DNA form, the CDR3 reads TGTGCCAGCAGCCCCACAGGGGGAGGGCCGCGCCACGAGCAGTACTTC.

This sequence joins TRBV10-3 and TRBJ2-3; 9 nucleotides align to TRBD2. Germline CDR1 ENHRY, CDR2 SYGVKD. Trimming took 8 bases from V and 4 from J; bases not matched to a gene: 13. This CDR3 comprises 16 residues. CDR3 bases: TGTGCCATCCGCCGAGGTAGCGGGGGACTCTCAGATACGCAGTATTTT. Translating gives CAIRRGSGGLSDTQYF.

The V gene is TRBV7-3, the J gene TRBJ2-7, with a possible D match to TRBD2 (5 bases). The germline V gene has CDR1 SGHTA and CDR2 FQGTGA. CDR3 length: 13 residues. V gave up 5 bases and J gave up 4 bases, with 12 bases separating them. In DNA, the CDR3 is TGTGCCAGCAGCCCACCGGGCGGGTACGAGCAGTACTTC. Translating it yields CASSPPGGYEQYF.

The chain joins TRBV7-2 to TRBJ2-7, with TRBD2 matching over 8 bases. CDR3 length equals 13 residues. The V segment lost 3 bases and the J segment 6 bases; nucleotides outside the gene matches: 4. Germline assignment: CDR1 SGHTA and CDR2 FQGNSA. CDR3 in DNA: TGTGCCAGCAGCTTTAGCGGGGCTCTCGAGCAGTACTTC. Translated: CASSFSGALEQYF.

This clone was seen only a few times. The chain links TRBV7-2 to TRBJ1-1; D unresolved. Trimming left V 5 bases short and J 1 base short, with 8 bases between. The CDR3 covers 13 residues. Germline V gene sequence: CDR1 SGHTA, CDR2 FQGNSA. The CDR3 region has the DNA TGTGCCAGCAGCGTAACAACGAACACTGAAGCTTTCTTT. This translates into CASSVTTNTEAFF.

The rearrangement uses TRBV19 and TRBJ1-3; 7 bases align to TRBD1. The CDR3 is 13 residues long. Germline lookup yields CDR1 LNHDA and CDR2 SQIVND (reference sequence). V was pared by 7 bases and J by 4 bases, with 4 bases of the junction left unmatched. The CDR3 spells CASNDRAGNTIYF. The DNA of the CDR3 is TGTGCCAGTAACGACAGGGCAGGAAACACCATATATTTT.

The CDR3 protein is CASSVEPPTDTQYF. The CDR3, as DNA: TGTGCCAGCAGCGTAGAACCCCCCACAGATACGCAGTATTTT. This sequence joins TRBV9 and TRBJ2-3; no clear D. Trimming cost V 0 bases and J 2 bases, with 7 bases left between them. CDR1 is SGDLS and CDR2 is YYNGEE in the germline V gene. The CDR3 spans 14 residues.

The chain uses TRBV6-6 and TRBJ1-1; TRBD1 agrees at 7 bases. With V trimmed by 11 bases and J by 0 bases, 9 bases remained unmatched. CDR3 length equals 14 residues. The germline V gene has CDR1 MNHNY and CDR2 SVGAGI (reference sequence). The CDR3 DNA follows: TGTGCCTGCCGGATCGACAGGGTGAACACTGAAGCTTTCTTT. This encodes CACRIDRVNTEAFF.

The V and J genes are TRBV4-2 and TRBJ2-7; the D call may be TRBD1 or TRBD2 (5 bases each). Trimming cost V 0 bases and J 4 bases, with 13 bases left between them. This CDR3 has 15 amino acids. Germline V gives CDR1 LGHNA, CDR2 YNFKEQ. DNA for the CDR3: TGTGCCAGCAGCCAAGATTCGATCGGGGCGTACGAGCAGTACTTC. Amino acid sequence: CASSQDSIGAYEQYF.

The J gene is TRBJ2-5, the V gene TRBV7-2, with 7 bases fitting TRBD2. The junction had 8 bases not matched to a gene; V was cut back by 2 bases and J by 2 bases. The CDR3 is 16 residues long. Per the germline V gene, CDR1 is SGHTA and CDR2 is FQGNSA. The CDR3 protein is CASSLYRGSGQETQYF. The CDR3 DNA follows: TGTGCCAGCAGCTTATATCGCGGTAGCGGGCAAGAGACCCAGTACTTC.

The rearrangement uses TRBV7-2 and TRBJ2-1; 11 positions agree with TRBD2. The germline gives CDR1 SGHTA, CDR2 FQGNSA. The trim removed 5 bases at V and 0 bases at J, leaving 9 bases unmatched. This CDR3 is 18 amino acids long. In DNA form, the CDR3 reads TGTGCCAGCAGCCCAGCCAGTACTAGCGGGGGCTCCTACAATGAGCAGTTCTTC. Translation: CASSPASTSGGSYNEQFF.

The genes are TRBV10-1 and TRBJ2-7; 8 positions agree with TRBD1. With V trimmed by 4 bases and J by 3 bases, 2 bases remained unmatched. Germline-derived CDR1 and CDR2 are WNHNN and SYGVQD (reference sequence). This CDR3 comprises 13 residues. CDR3 nucleotide sequence: TGCGCCAGCAGTGGAGGACAGGGCTACGAGCAGTACTTC. Translated, it gives CASSGGQGYEQYF.

The chain joins TRBV18 to TRBJ1-4; TRBD1 matches at 10 bases. CDR1 and CDR2 (germline): KGHSH, LQKENI. The CDR3 spans 15 residues. Unmatched junction bases numbered 1, after V lost 0 bases and J lost 6 bases. In DNA, the CDR3 is TGTGCCAGCTCACCACCGGGGACAGGGGATGAAAAACTGTTTTTT. Its translation is CASSPPGTGDEKLFF.

This clone was counted between two and nine times. The V call is TRBV2, the J call TRBJ1-5, with 8 bases lining up with TRBD1. There are 14 residues in the CDR3. The germline V gene encodes CDR1 SNHLY and CDR2 FYNNEI. Unmatched junction bases numbered 5, after V lost 5 bases and J lost 5 bases. The DNA for the CDR3 is TGTGCCAGCAGTCCTGGACAGGGACATCAGCCCCAGCATTTT. Amino acids: CASSPGQGHQPQHF.